A single sample is the source of the 9 T cell receptor beta chains below, sequenced in a study of spatial heterogeneity in lung cancer. Using its own MiXCR run on the 5' RACE reads, TCRdb lists one record per CDR3 protein. The sample carries 9,500 to 12,000 distinct CDR3 sequences, roughly 24% recorded once. The time point denotes: sample taken at primary tumor resection. Whole RNA, isolated from tumor, nontumor lung or frozen PBMC, was sequenced without prior sorting. The sequences come from PBMCs, collected at surgery. The receptors derive from a female donor with early-stage non-small cell lung cancer.

By share of the sample, this clonotype is medium-sized. The J gene is TRBJ2-2, the V gene TRBV27, with D unresolved. The CDR3 is 15 residues long. Germline CDR1 MNHEY, CDR2 SMNVEV (reference sequence). V dropped 5 bases and J dropped 3 bases, with 13 bases sitting between them. CDR3 sequence reads: CASSVGDSHTGELFF. As DNA, the CDR3 is TGTGCCAGCAGTGTGGGTGACTCCCACACCGGGGAGCTGTTTTTT.

This clonotype has at least ten counts. The chain couples TRBV7-8 to TRBJ2-5; TRBD1 agrees at 7 bases. V was clipped by 2 bases and J by 1 base; unmatched bases: 4. From germline, CDR1 is SGHVS and CDR2 FQNEAQ. There are 15 residues in the CDR3. The CDR3 DNA sequence: TGTGCCAGCAGCTTACTTAGGACAGGCCAAGAGACCCAGTACTTC. It codes for CASSLLRTGQETQYF.

A few counts support this clonotype. This sequence joins TRBV11-3 and TRBJ2-3; no reliable D call. Germline CDR1 SGHNT, CDR2 YENEEA. V was pared by 0 bases and J by 3 bases, with 10 bases between. This CDR3 is built from 15 residues. In nucleotides, the CDR3 is TGTGCCAGCAGCTTAGACGGAGATGGGACAGATACGCAGTATTTT. Protein: CASSLDGDGTDTQYF.

Only a few counts were recorded for this clonotype. V usage is TRBV7-6 and J usage is TRBJ1-4; D gene ambiguous. V was shortened by 2 bases and J by 5 bases, with 6 bases between the two germline ends. The CDR3 sequence is 13 residues long. The germline V gene encodes CDR1 SGHVS and CDR2 FNYEAQ. CDR3 residues: CASSLTRNEKLFF. CDR3 sequence (DNA): TGTGCCAGCAGCTTAACGCGGAATGAAAAACTGTTTTTT.

The rearrangement links TRBV3-1 to TRBJ1-6; D gene uncertain. The V end was cut by 0 bases, the J end by 9 bases, with 6 bases between. Germline V lookup: CDR1 LGHDT, CDR2 YNNKEL (reference sequence). This CDR3 is built from 13 residues. CDR3 in amino acids: CASSQDLSSPLHF. The CDR3 coding sequence is TGTGCCAGCAGCCAAGATTTGAGTTCACCCCTCCACTTT. Variable domain in full (rest from reference TRBV3-1 and TRBJ1-6): DTAVSQTPKYLVTQMGNDKSIKCEQNLGHDTMYWYKQDSKKFLKIMFSYNNKELIINETVPNRFSPKSPDKAHLNLHINSLELGDSAVYFCASSQDLSSPLHFGNGTRLTVT.

The V and J genes are TRBV28 and TRBJ2-1; 7 nucleotides line up with TRBD1. Germline V gene lookup returns CDR1 MDHEN and CDR2 SYDVKM. V gave up 9 bases and J gave up 5 bases; unmatched junction bases: 7. The CDR3 length is 13 residues. In DNA, the CDR3 is TGTGCCAGTGTAGGGGGCCGAGACAATGAGCAGTTCTTC. It codes for CASVGGRDNEQFF.

V and J are TRBV20-1 and TRBJ2-7; 13 positions agree with TRBD2. Trimming cost V 0 bases and J 3 bases; bases outside gene matches: 5. Germline lookup yields CDR1 DFQATT and CDR2 SNEGSKA (reference sequence). The CDR3 is made up of 16 amino acids. This CDR3 is CSARDPRTSGSYEQYF. The CDR3 DNA sequence: TGCAGTGCTAGAGACCCTCGGACTAGCGGGAGCTACGAGCAGTACTTC.

The sample holds a few counts of this clonotype. V gene TRBV4-3 combines with J gene TRBJ2-7; D gene ambiguous. Trimming left V 0 bases short and J 7 bases short, with 13 bases between. This CDR3 spans 14 amino acids. Germline lookup yields CDR1 LGHNA and CDR2 YSLEER. The CDR3 region has the DNA TGCGCCAGCAGCCAAGATGCGCGGTTTGAGGAGCAGTACTTC. Protein sequence: CASSQDARFEEQYF.

This clonotype is medium-sized (0.01 to 0.1%). The chain has TRBV20-1 and TRBJ2-7, with 7 positions matching TRBD2. Germline lookup yields CDR1 DFQATT and CDR2 SNEGSKA (reference sequence). Trimming at V came to 5 bases and at J to 7 bases, leaving 17 bases not matched to a gene. This CDR3 has 15 amino acids. In nucleotides, the CDR3 is TGCAGTGCTCCACCACTAGCGCATGACTCACGGGAGCAGTACTTC. Its translation: CSAPPLAHDSREQYF.